This is a list of T cell receptor beta chains from one sample in a study of memory CD4+ T cells and cytomegalovirus serostatus. Generated by immunoSEQ multiplex PCR, the TCRdb table keeps only in-frame clones and is missing some. The table lists under 100,000 clones, around 80% of them singletons. Input material: memory CD4+ T cells from blood. Receptor source: an adult in good health and CMV-seronegative. Each CDR3 is given with its conserved first and last residue. D genes are given only for firm matches. A clone size is listed for some rows: how often the clone was seen (once, few, many), or a class if it is expanded.

len,j_gene,abundance,v_gene,d_gene,CDR3nt,CDR3aa
11,TRBJ2-5,-,TRBV2,-,TGTGCCAGCACTCCGGGAGAGACCCAGTACTTC,CASTPGETQYF
12,TRBJ2-7,-,TRBV6-6,-,TGTGCCAGCAGCGACAACGGCCACGAGCAGTACTTC,CASSDNGHEQYF
13,TRBJ1-1,-,TRBV7-7,-,TGTGCTAGCAGCCCGGGGTCTCCCACTGAAGCTTTCTTT,CASSPGSPTEAFF
14,TRBJ2-7,-,TRBV6-5,-,TGTGCCAGCAGGAAGGGACGTTTCTCCTACGAGCAGTACTTC,CASRKGRFSYEQYF
17,TRBJ2-6,-,TRBV5-5,TRBD1,TGTGCCAGCAGCACAGGGGATCGTGGCTCTGGGGCCAACGTCCTGACTTTC,CASSTGDRGSGANVLTF
11,TRBJ2-3,once,TRBV29-1,-,TGCAGCGTTCTTCCGGCAGATACGCAGTATTTT,CSVLPADTQYF
17,TRBJ2-3,-,TRBV11-2,TRBD2,TGTGCCAGCAGTTCTAGACTAGCGGGTGGCAGCACAGATACGCAGTATTTT,CASSSRLAGGSTDTQYF
14,TRBJ1-2,-,TRBV28,TRBD1,TGTGCCAGCAGTGGGGACAGGGGGAACTATGGCTACACCTTC,CASSGDRGNYGYTF
15,TRBJ2-2,few,TRBV7-9,TRBD1,TGTGCCAGCAGCTTAGCGTTGGGACAGACCGGGGAGCTGTTTTTT,CASSLALGQTGELFF
13,TRBJ2-7,-,TRBV5-1,-,TGCGCCAGCAGCCCCCCCGCGTCCTACGTGCAGTACTTC,CASSPPASYVQYF
16,TRBJ2-5,-,TRBV10-3,TRBD2,TGTGCCATCAGTGATCACGCCGGGACTAGGGGGGAGACCCAGTACTTC,CAISDHAGTRGETQYF
15,TRBJ2-1,once,TRBV6-1,-,TGTGCCAGCTGGGAACTTGGCGGGCCCAAGGGGGAGCAGTTCTTC,CASWELGGPKGEQFF
15,TRBJ1-4,once,TRBV7-2,-,TGTGCCAGCAGTTCGGCGGTCAAGGCTAATGAAAAACTGTTTTTT,CASSSAVKANEKLFF
15,TRBJ1-2,-,TRBV30,TRBD1,TGTGCCTGGAGTTTGGGGACAGGGGGTGTTAGTGGCTACACCTTC,CAWSLGTGGVSGYTF
19,TRBJ1-2,-,TRBV15,TRBD1,TGTGCCACCAGCAGAGATTTCGTGGATTCAGGGGGGCCTAACTATGGCTACACCTTC,CATSRDFVDSGGPNYGYTF
15,TRBJ1-5,-,TRBV5-8,-,TGTGCCAGCAGCCCCGGCACTCGGGGCAATCAGCCCCAGCATTTT,CASSPGTRGNQPQHF
14,TRBJ1-2,once,TRBV7-3,TRBD1,TGTGCCAGCAGCCGAACCACAGGGGAAGACGGCTACACCTTC,CASSRTTGEDGYTF
18,TRBJ1-3,-,TRBV7-2,-,TGTGCCAGCAGCTTAAATTCCCAACAGGTTGGCTCTGGAAACACCATATATTTT,CASSLNSQQVGSGNTIYF
16,TRBJ1-4,-,TRBV2,TRBD1,TGTGCCAGCAGTGAGGGACAGGGAGTCGCTAATGAAAAACTGTTTTTT,CASSEGQGVANEKLFF
13,TRBJ2-5,-,TRBV2,-,TGTGCCAGCAGCACTAGTTTCGCGGAGACCCAGTACTTC,CASSTSFAETQYF
14,TRBJ2-3,-,TRBV5-4,-,TGTGCCAGCACCCAGAATCAGGGGGGGGATACGCAGTATTTT,CASTQNQGGDTQYF
17,TRBJ2-1,-,TRBV7-9,TRBD2,TGTGCCAGCAGCTTAGTACGGCTAGCGGGGCCCCAGGATGAGCAGTTCTTC,CASSLVRLAGPQDEQFF
15,TRBJ1-6,-,TRBV30,-,TGTGCCTGGACTATGGGGGCCTCCTATAATTCACCCCTCCACTTT,CAWTMGASYNSPLHF
15,TRBJ1-1,-,TRBV5-6,-,TGTGCCAGCAGCTTGGCAGGGTTCATGAACACTGAAGCTTTCTTT,CASSLAGFMNTEAFF
14,TRBJ1-5,few,TRBV21-1,-,TGTGCCAGCAGCAAAGGAAGAGGGTGTCAGCCCCAGCATTTT,CASSKGRGCQPQHF
11,TRBJ1-1,-,TRBV19,-,TGTGCCAGTAGTCGGGACCTCGGGGCTTTCTTT,CASSRDLGAFF
15,TRBJ2-7,few,TRBV18,TRBD2,TGTGCCAGCTCACCAACTAGCGGGGTCAGCTCCGAGCAGTACTTC,CASSPTSGVSSEQYF
13,TRBJ1-4,-,TRBV30,-,TGTGCCTGGAGTGTCGGGGCAGATGAAAAACTGTTTTTT,CAWSVGADEKLFF
16,TRBJ2-1,-,TRBV5-4,TRBD2,TGTGCCAGCAGCTTGGATTTGCGGGGGGTTTACAATGAGCAGTTCTTC,CASSLDLRGVYNEQFF
14,TRBJ1-1,-,TRBV27,-,TGTGCCACCCAGCCGGCAGACTCGAACACTGAAGCTTTCTTT,CATQPADSNTEAFF
15,TRBJ2-3,-,TRBV9,-,TGTGCCAGCAGCGGGGACCTCCATAGCACAGATACGCAGTATTTT,CASSGDLHSTDTQYF
16,TRBJ2-1,-,TRBV7-2,TRBD2,TGTGCCAGCAGCACCCGTTGGCCGGGGGGACGATGGGAGCAGTTCTTC,CASSTRWPGGRWEQFF
13,TRBJ2-2,-,TRBV10-3,-,TGTGCCATGCGGGGCCCGAACACCGGGGAGCTGTTTTTT,CAMRGPNTGELFF
14,TRBJ1-4,-,TRBV6-5,-,TGTGCCAGCAGTTATGATTGGGATAATGAAAAACTGTTTTTT,CASSYDWDNEKLFF
15,TRBJ1-1,medium-sized,TRBV6-5,-,TGTGCCAGCAGTTCCCCGAGGCAGGGAAAGACTGAAGCTTTCTTT,CASSSPRQGKTEAFF
15,TRBJ2-1,-,TRBV5-6,TRBD1,TGTGCCAGCAGCTTTGGGACAGGGGCCTACAATGAGCAGTTCTTC,CASSFGTGAYNEQFF
21,TRBJ1-2,-,TRBV12-2,-,TGTGCAAGTCGCCACCTCCAAGGTGCAAAGGGGGCCCGCGAAGGGGGTTATGGCTACACCTTC,CASRHLQGAKGAREGGYGYTF
14,TRBJ2-5,once,TRBV13,-,TGTGCCAAGATTCAGTGGGCTAGACAAGAGACCCAGTACTTC,CAKIQWARQETQYF
13,TRBJ1-6,-,TRBV27,-,TGTGCCAGCAGTTGGGGACGAAATTCACCCCTCCACTTT,CASSWGRNSPLHF
13,TRBJ1-5,-,TRBV7-8,-,TGTGCCAGCAGCCCGAACTGGGACGGCGCCCAGCATTTT,CASSPNWDGAQHF
15,TRBJ1-5,-,TRBV7-8,-,TGTGCCAGCAGCTTAAGTCCAGGGAACAATCAGCCCCAGCATTTT,CASSLSPGNNQPQHF
11,TRBJ2-1,-,TRBV18,-,TGTGCCAGCTCACCGAGAGATGAGCAGTTCTTC,CASSPRDEQFF
15,TRBJ1-2,few,TRBV7-6,-,TGTGCCAGCAGCTTAGAGGCAGCAACTAACTATGGCTACACCTTC,CASSLEAATNYGYTF
14,TRBJ1-5,-,TRBV30,-,TGTGCCTGGAGTTGGGGATTAGAAGATCAGCCCCAGCATTTT,CAWSWGLEDQPQHF
14,TRBJ1-1,-,TRBV19,-,TGTGCCAGTAGTCCCTTGGGGGGCTGGACTGAAGCTTTCTTT,CASSPLGGWTEAFF
17,TRBJ1-1,-,TRBV28,-,TGTGCCAGCAGTGGAACCCTGAGACCGGACATGAACACTGAAGCTTTCTTT,CASSGTLRPDMNTEAFF
14,TRBJ1-5,-,TRBV27,-,TGTGCCAGCAGTTTACAAAGAAGAGATCAGCCCCAGCATTTT,CASSLQRRDQPQHF
15,TRBJ2-5,-,TRBV5-1,-,TGCGCCAGCAGCTTGGGTGGCGTGGCGACGGAGACCCAGTACTTC,CASSLGGVATETQYF
13,TRBJ2-1,-,TRBV5-1,-,TGCGCCAGCAGCTTGGCACCCGAAAATGAGCAGTTCTTC,CASSLAPENEQFF
15,TRBJ1-1,-,TRBV5-4,-,TGTGCCAGCAGCGAGGGACTGTGGATGAACACTGAAGCTTTCTTT,CASSEGLWMNTEAFF
14,TRBJ1-2,-,TRBV5-1,-,TGCGCCAGCAGCTTGGCGGCGGTGGGCTATGGCTACACCTTC,CASSLAAVGYGYTF
12,TRBJ1-1,-,TRBV19,TRBD1,TGTGCCAGTAGCGGGACAGGGGCTGAAGCTTTCTTT,CASSGTGAEAFF
15,TRBJ2-1,-,TRBV5-1,-,TGCGCCAGCAGCTTGGGGCAGGGCGGTTCTAATGAGCAGTTCTTC,CASSLGQGGSNEQFF
15,TRBJ1-1,-,TRBV28,-,TGTGCCAGCACCTCGGCAGGGGCCCAAGGCACTGAAGCTTTCTTT,CASTSAGAQGTEAFF